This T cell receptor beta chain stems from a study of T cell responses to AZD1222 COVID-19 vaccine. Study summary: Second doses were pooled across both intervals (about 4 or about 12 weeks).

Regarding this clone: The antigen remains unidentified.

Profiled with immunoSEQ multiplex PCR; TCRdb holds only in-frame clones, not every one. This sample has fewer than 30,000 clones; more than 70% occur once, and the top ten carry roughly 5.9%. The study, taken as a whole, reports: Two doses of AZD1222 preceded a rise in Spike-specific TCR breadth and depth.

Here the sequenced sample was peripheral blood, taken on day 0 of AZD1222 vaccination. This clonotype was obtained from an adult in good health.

CDR3 loop: CASSIRASWGESSYNSPLHF. In nucleotides, the CDR3 is TGTGCCAGCAGCATAAGAGCTTCATGGGGGGAAAGCTCCTATAATTCACCCCTCCACTTT. V is TRBV7-8 and J is TRBJ1-6; D may be TRBD1 (5 bases). V lost 5 bases and J lost 0, with 23 bases in between. This CDR3 contains 20 residues. Germline CDR1 SGHVS, CDR2 FQNEAQ.